These 10 T cell receptor beta chains were all obtained from the same sample, sequenced in a study of blood T cell repertoires in COVID-19. Assay: immunoSEQ multiplex PCR; the TCRdb copy retains only in-frame clones and omits some. This sample has 50,000 to 65,000 clones, with 84% found just once. Specimen: peripheral blood. The receptors shown here come from a man aged 60-69 years with COVID-19, enrolled during active disease.

V usage is TRBV6-5 and J usage is TRBJ2-7; D gene unclear. This CDR3 has 15 residues. Germline CDR1 reads MNHEY; CDR2 reads SVGAGI. The V gene lost 4 bases and the J gene lost 5 bases, with 18 bases spanning the gap. The CDR3 coding sequence is TGTGCCAGCAGTTTCCACCTAGGTCTTTTAAACGAGCAGTACTTC. Translation: CASSFHLGLLNEQYF.

This clone was observed a single time. The rearrangement links TRBV7-9 to TRBJ1-5; D is perhaps TRBD1 (5 bases). The CDR3 loop spans 15 amino acids. The V end was cut by 5 bases, the J end by 1 base, with 12 bases between. In germline, CDR1 is SEHNR, CDR2 FQNEAQ (reference sequence). CDR3 nucleotide sequence: TGTGCCAGCAGCGAACCCGGGGGAAGCAATCAGCCCCAGCATTTT. Protein sequence: CASSEPGGSNQPQHF. Looking up the rest from reference TRBV7-9 and TRBJ1-5 gives the full variable domain: DTGVSQNPRHKITKRGQNVTFRCDPISEHNRLYWYRQTLGQGPEFLTYFQNEAQLEKSRLLSDRFSAERPKGSFSTLEIQRTEQGDSAMYLCASSEPGGSNQPQHFGDGTRLSIL.

The gene calls are TRBV19 and TRBJ1-5; the D gene is possibly TRBD1 (5 bases). CDR1 and CDR2 from the germline V gene are LNHDA and SQIVND (reference sequence). CDR3 size: 15 residues. Trimming cost V 1 base and J 1 base, with 8 bases left between them. This chain's CDR3 is CASSIVGGSNQPQHF. The CDR3 bases are TGTGCCAGTAGTATAGTCGGGGGGAGCAATCAGCCCCAGCATTTT.

J is TRBJ1-2 and V is TRBV6-5, with TRBD1 identical over 9 bases. Germline lookup yields CDR1 MNHEY and CDR2 SVGAGI. V trimming: 8 bases; J trimming: 5 bases; junction bases outside the gene matches: 6. This CDR3 has 13 amino acids. In DNA, the CDR3 is TGTGCCAGCGGACAGGGGCTGATATATGGCTACACCTTC. Translation gives CASGQGLIYGYTF.

V is TRBV24-1 and J is TRBJ2-1, with TRBD2 as a possible D gene (6 bases). V was cut by 1 base and J by 4 bases, with 10 bases left in between. Germline CDR1 is KGHDR and CDR2 is SFDVKD. This CDR3 has 15 amino acids. The CDR3 region has the DNA TGTGCCACCAGTGATTTCGGGAGTGGGTACAATGAGCAGTTCTTC. It is translated as CATSDFGSGYNEQFF.

This clone was counted once. The chain links TRBV5-1 to TRBJ1-4, with TRBD1 identical over 7 bases. Trimming removed 3 bases from V and 8 bases from J; junction bases left unmatched: 7. This CDR3 is built from 14 residues. The germline gives CDR1 SGHRS, CDR2 YFSETQ. CDR3 nucleotide sequence: TGCGCCAGCAGCTCACAGGGGCTACAGGAAAAACTGTTTTTT. This codes for CASSSQGLQEKLFF.

The chain couples TRBV7-9 to TRBJ1-1, with TRBD1 identical over 10 bases. This CDR3 spans 13 amino acids. Germline V CDR1 and CDR2: SEHNR, FQNEAQ (reference sequence). The ends lost 5 bases at V and 11 bases at J; junction bases unmatched: 8. This CDR3 reads CASSAVEGQGAFF. The CDR3 coding sequence is TGTGCCAGCAGCGCAGTCGAGGGACAGGGGGCTTTCTTT.

Here the CDR3 reads CSVENPGVGYTF. In nucleotides, the CDR3 is TGCAGCGTTGAAAACCCAGGGGTCGGCTACACCTTC. The V call is TRBV29-1, the J call TRBJ1-2; weak D call: TRBD1 (6 bases). Germline V gene sequence: CDR1 SQVTM, CDR2 ANQGSEA. V lost 2 bases and J 8 bases, leaving 12 bases between the germline ends. The CDR3 loop spans 12 amino acids.

The chain employs TRBV7-9 and TRBJ2-2; a weak D match, TRBD1 (6 bases). V lost 3 bases and J 7 bases, leaving 12 bases between the germline ends. The CDR3 spans 14 residues. Germline CDR1 SEHNR, CDR2 FQNEAQ (reference sequence). The CDR3, as DNA: TGTGCCAGCAGCTTCACAGGGACGAGCGGGGAGCTGTTTTTT. Its protein is CASSFTGTSGELFF.

The chain uses TRBV27 and TRBJ1-6; D is perhaps TRBD1 (5 bases). CDR1 is MNHEY, CDR2 SMNVEV, per germline (reference sequence). This CDR3 spans 17 amino acids. The V end lost 0 bases, the J end lost 5 bases, and 14 bases lay between the germline ends. CDR3 coding DNA: TGTGCCAGCAGTTTATCGTTCGGGGGAAGGAATAATTCACCCCTCCACTTT. Amino acids: CASSLSFGGRNNSPLHF.